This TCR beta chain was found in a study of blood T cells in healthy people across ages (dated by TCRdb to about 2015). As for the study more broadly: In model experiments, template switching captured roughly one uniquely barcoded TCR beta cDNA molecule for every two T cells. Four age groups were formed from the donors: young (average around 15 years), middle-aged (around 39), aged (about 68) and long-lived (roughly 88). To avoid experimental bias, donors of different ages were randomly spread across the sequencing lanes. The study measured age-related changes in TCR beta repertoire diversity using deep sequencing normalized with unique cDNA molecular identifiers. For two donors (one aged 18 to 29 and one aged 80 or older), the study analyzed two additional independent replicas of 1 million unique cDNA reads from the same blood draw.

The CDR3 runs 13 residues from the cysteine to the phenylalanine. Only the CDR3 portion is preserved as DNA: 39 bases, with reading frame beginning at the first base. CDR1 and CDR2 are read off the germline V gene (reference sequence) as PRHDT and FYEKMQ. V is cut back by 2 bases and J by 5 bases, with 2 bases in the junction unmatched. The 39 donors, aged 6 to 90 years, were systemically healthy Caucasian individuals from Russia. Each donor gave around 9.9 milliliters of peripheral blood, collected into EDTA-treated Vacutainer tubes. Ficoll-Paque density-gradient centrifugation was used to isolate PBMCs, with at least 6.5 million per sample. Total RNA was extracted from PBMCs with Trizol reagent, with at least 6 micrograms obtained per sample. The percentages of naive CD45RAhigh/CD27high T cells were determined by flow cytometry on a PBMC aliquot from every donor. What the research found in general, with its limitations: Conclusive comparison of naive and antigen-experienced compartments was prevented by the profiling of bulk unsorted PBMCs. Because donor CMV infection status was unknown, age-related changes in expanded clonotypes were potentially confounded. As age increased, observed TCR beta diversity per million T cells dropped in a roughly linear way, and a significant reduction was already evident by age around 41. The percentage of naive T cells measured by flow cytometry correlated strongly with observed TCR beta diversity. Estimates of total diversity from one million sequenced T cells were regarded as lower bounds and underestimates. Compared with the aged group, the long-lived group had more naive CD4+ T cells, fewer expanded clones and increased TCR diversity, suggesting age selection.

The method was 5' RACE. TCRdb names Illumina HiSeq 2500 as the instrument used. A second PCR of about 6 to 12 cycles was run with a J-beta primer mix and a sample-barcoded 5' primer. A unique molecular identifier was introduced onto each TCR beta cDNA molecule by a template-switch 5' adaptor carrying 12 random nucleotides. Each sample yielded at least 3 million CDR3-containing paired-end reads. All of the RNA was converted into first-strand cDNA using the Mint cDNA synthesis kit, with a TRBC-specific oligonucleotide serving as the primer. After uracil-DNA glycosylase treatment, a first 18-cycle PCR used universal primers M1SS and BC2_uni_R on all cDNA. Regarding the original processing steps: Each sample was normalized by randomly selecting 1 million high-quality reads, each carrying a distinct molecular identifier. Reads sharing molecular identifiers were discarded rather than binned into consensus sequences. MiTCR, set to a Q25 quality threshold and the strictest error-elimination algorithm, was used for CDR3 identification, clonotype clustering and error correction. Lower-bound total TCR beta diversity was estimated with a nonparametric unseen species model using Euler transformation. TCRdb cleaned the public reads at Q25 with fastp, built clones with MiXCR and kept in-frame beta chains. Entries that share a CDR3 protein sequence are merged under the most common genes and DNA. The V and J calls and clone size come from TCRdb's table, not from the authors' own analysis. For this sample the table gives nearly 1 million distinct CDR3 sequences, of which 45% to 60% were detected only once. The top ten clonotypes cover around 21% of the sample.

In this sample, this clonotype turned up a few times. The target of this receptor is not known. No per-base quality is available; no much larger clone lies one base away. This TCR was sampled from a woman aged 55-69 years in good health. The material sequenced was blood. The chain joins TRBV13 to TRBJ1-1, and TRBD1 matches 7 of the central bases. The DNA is TGTGCCAGCAGCTTATGGGACAGTACTGAAGCTTTCTTT. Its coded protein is CASSLWDSTEAFF.